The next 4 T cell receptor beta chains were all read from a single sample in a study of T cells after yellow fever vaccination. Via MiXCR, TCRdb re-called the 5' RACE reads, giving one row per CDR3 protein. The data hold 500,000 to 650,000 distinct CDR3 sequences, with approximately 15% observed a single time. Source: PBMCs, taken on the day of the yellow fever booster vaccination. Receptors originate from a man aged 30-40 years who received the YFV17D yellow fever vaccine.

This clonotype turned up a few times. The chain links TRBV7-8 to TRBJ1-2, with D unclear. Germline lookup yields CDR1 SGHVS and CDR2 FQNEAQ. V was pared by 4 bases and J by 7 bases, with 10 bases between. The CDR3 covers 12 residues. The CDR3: CASSSGWGGYTF. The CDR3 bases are TGTGCCAGCAGCTCGGGTTGGGGTGGCTACACCTTC.

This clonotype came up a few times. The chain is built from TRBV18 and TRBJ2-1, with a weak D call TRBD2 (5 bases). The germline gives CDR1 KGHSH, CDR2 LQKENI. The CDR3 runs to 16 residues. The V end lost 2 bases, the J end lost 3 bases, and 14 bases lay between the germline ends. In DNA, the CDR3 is TGTGCCAGCTCACCAAGGGCGGCAGACTACTACAATGAGCAGTTCTTC. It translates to CASSPRAADYYNEQFF.

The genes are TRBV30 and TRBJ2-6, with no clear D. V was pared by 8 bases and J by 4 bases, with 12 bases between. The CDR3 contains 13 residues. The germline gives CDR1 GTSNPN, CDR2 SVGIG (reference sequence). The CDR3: CASDSSGANVLTF. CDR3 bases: TGTGCCAGCGATAGTAGCGGGGCCAACGTCCTGACTTTC.

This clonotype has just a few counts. For the CDR3, the DNA is TGCGCCAGCAGCTCCCCCTTAGGAGGGTACGAGACCCAGTACTTC. It yields the protein CASSSPLGGYETQYF. The chain recombines TRBV5-1 with TRBJ2-5, with D perhaps TRBD2 (6 bases). The CDR3 runs to 15 residues. Germline-derived CDR1 and CDR2 are SGHRS and YFSETQ. Trimming removed 3 bases from V and 5 bases from J, with 17 bases in between.